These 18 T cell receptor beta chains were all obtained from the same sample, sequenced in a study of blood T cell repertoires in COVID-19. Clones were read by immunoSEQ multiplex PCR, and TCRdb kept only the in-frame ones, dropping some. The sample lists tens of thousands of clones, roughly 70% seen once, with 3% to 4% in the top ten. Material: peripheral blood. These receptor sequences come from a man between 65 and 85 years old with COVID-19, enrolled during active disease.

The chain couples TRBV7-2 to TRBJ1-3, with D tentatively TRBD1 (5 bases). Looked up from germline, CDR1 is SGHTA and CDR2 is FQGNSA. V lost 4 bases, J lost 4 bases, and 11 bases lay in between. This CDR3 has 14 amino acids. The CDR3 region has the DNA TGTGCCAGCAGCTCAGACAACAGGGGAAACACCATATATTTT. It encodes CASSSDNRGNTIYF.

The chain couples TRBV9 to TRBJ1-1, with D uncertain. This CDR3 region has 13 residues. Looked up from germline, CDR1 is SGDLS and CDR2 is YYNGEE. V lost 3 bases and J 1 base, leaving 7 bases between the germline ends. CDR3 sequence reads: CASSAAANTEAFF. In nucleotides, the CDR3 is TGTGCCAGCAGCGCCGCGGCGAACACTGAAGCTTTCTTT.

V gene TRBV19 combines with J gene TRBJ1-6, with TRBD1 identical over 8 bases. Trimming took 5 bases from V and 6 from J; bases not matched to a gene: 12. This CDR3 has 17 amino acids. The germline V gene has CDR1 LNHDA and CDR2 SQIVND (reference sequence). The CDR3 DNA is TGTGCCAGTAGTTTGCTGCCATCAGGGGGCCGTAATTCACCCCTCCACTTT. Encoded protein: CASSLLPSGGRNSPLHF. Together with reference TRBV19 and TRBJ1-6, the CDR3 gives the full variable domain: DGGITQSPKYLFRKEGQNVTLSCEQNLNHDAMYWYRQDPGQGLRLIYYSQIVNDFQKGDIAEGYSVSREKKESFPLTVTSAQKNPTAFYLCASSLLPSGGRNSPLHFGNGTRLTVT.

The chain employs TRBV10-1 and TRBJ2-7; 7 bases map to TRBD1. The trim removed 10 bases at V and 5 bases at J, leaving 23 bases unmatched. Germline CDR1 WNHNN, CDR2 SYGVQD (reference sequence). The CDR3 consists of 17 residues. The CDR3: CATPGQSMSIGFHEQYF. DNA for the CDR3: TGCGCCACCCCGGGACAGAGTATGAGTATAGGTTTCCACGAGCAGTACTTC.

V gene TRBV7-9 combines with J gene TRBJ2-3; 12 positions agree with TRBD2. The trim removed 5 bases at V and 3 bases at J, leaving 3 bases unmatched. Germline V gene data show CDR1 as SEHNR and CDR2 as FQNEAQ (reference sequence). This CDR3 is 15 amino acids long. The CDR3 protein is CASSAGLAGTDTQYF. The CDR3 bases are TGTGCCAGCAGCGCCGGACTAGCGGGAACAGATACGCAGTATTTT.

The CDR3 reads CASSFSDGGTEAFF. In nucleotides, the CDR3 is TGTGCCAGCAGCTTCTCGGACGGGGGGACTGAAGCTTTCTTT. This sequence joins TRBV11-2 and TRBJ1-1, with a weak D call TRBD1 (5 bases). CDR3 size: 14 residues. Trimming removed 3 bases at V and 5 bases at J, with 13 bases between. The germline V gene encodes CDR1 SGHAT and CDR2 FQNNGV. Looking up the rest from reference TRBV11-2 and TRBJ1-1 gives the full variable domain: EAGVAQSPRYKIIEKRQSVAFWCNPISGHATLYWYQQILGQGPKLLIQFQNNGVVDDSQLPKDRFSAERLKGVDSTLKIQPAKLEDSAVYLCASSFSDGGTEAFFGQGTRLTVV.

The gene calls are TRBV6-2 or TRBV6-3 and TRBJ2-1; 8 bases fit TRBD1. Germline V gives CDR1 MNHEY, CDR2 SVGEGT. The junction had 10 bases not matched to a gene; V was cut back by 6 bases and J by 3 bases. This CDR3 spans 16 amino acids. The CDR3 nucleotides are TGTGCCAGCAGCTCCCCGGAGACAGGGGTCTACAATGAGCAGTTCTTC. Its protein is CASSSPETGVYNEQFF.

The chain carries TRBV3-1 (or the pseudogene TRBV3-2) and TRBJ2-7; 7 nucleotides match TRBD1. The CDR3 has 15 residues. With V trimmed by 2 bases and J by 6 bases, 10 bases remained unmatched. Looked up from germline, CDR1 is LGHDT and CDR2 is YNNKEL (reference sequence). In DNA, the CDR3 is TGTGCCAGCAGCCAACGATACAGGGGTGCGTCCGAGCAGTACTTC. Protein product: CASSQRYRGASEQYF.

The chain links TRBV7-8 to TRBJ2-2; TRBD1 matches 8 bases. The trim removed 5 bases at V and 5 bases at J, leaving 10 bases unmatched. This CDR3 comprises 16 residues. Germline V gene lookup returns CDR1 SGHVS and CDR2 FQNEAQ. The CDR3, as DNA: TGTGCCAGCAGCCCCCCGGACAGGGCCTGGACCGGGGAGCTGTTTTTT. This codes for CASSPPDRAWTGELFF.

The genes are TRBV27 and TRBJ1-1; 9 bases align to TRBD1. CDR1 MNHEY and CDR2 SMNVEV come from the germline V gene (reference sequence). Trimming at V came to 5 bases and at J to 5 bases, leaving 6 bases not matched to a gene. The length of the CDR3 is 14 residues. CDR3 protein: CASSKQGAGTEAFF. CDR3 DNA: TGTGCCAGCAGTAAACAGGGGGCCGGGACTGAAGCTTTCTTT.

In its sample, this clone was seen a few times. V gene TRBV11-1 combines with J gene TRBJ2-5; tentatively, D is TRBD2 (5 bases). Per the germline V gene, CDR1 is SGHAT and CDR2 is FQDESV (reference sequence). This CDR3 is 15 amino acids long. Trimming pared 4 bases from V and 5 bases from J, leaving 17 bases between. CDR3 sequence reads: CASSSRTPARETQYF. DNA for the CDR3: TGTGCCAGCAGCTCTCGGACTCCCGCGCGGGAGACCCAGTACTTC.

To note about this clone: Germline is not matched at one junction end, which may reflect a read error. The chain's CDR3 is CASSLIRTGIHNSPPHF. CDR3 in DNA: TGTGCCAGCAGTTTAATCCGGACAGGGATTCATAATTCACCCCCCCACTTT. The chain carries TRBV28 and TRBJ1-6; the match to TRBD1 covers 8 bases. The V gene's germline CDR1 is MDHEN and CDR2 SYDVKM. This CDR3 is 17 amino acids long.

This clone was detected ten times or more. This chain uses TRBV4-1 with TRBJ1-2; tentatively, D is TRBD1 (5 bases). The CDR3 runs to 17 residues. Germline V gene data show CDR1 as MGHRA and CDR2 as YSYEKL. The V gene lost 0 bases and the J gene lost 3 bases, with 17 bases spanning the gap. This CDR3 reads CASSQDAARARDYGYTF. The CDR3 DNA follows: TGCGCCAGCAGCCAAGATGCGGCCAGGGCTAGGGACTATGGCTACACCTTC.

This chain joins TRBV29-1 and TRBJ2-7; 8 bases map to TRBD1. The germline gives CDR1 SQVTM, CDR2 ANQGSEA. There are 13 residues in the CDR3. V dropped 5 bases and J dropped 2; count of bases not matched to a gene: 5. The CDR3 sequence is CSVRTGPTYEQYF. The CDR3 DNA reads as TGCAGCGTTCGGACAGGGCCGACCTACGAGCAGTACTTC.

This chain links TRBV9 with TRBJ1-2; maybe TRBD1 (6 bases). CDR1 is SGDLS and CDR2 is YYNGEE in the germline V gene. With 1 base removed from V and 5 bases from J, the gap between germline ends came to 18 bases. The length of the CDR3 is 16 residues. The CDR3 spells CASSVREGGGEYGYTF. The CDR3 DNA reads TGTGCCAGCAGCGTAAGGGAGGGAGGGGGGGAGTATGGCTACACCTTC.

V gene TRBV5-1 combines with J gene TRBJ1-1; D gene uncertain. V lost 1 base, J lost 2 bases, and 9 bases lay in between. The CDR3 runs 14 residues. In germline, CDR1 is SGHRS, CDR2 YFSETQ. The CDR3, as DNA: TGCGCCAGCAGCTTGTGGGGAGGAAACACTGAAGCTTTCTTT. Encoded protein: CASSLWGGNTEAFF.

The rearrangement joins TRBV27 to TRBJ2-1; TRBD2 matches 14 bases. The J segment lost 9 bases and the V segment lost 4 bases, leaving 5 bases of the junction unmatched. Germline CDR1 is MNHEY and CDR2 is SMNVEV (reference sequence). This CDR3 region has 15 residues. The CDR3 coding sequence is TGTGCCAGCAGTTCGGGACTAGCGGGAGCTGTTGAGCAGTTCTTC. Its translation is CASSSGLAGAVEQFF.

The CDR3 DNA follows: TGTGCCTGGGGCAGGGGGCTCAGGAATGAGCAGTTCTTC. Amino acid sequence: CAWGRGLRNEQFF. The chain recombines TRBV30 with TRBJ2-1, with 8 bases matching TRBD1. Germline V CDR1 and CDR2: GTSNPN, SVGIG (reference sequence). Trimming took 5 bases from V and 7 from J; bases not matched to a gene: 7. CDR3 length: 13 residues.